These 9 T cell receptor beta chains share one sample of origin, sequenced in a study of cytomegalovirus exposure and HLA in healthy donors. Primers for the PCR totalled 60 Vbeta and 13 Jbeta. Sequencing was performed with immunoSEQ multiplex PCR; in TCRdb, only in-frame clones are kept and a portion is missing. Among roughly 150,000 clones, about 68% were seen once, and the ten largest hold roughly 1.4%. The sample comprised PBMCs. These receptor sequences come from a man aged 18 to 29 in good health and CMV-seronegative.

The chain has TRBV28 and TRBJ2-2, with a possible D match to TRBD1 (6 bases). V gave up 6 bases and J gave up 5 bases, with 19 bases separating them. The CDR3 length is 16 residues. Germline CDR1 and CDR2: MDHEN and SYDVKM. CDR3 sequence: CASSTARWGPTGELFF. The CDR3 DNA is TGTGCCAGCAGCACCGCCCGCTGGGGGCCTACCGGGGAGCTGTTTTTT.

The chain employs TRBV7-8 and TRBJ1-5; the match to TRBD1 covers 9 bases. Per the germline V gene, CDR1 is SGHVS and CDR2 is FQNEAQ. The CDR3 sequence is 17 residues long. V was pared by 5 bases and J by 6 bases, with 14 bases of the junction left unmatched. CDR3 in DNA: TGTGCCAGCAGCACCTCTTCCGGGACAGGGATCGGTCAGCCCCAGCATTTT. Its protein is CASSTSSGTGIGQPQHF.

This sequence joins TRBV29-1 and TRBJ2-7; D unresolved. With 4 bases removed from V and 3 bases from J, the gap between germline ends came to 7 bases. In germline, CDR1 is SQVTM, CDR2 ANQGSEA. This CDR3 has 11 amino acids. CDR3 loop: CSVGAGYEQYF. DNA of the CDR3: TGCAGCGTTGGCGCTGGCTACGAGCAGTACTTC.

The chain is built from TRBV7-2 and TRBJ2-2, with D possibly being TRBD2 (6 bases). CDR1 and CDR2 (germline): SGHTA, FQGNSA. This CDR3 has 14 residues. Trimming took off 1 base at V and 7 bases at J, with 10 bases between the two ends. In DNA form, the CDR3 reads TGTGCCAGCAGCTTAGGGCGGAGGGTCGGGGAGCTGTTTTTT. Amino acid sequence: CASSLGRRVGELFF. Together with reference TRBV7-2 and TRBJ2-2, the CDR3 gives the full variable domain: GAGVSQSPSNKVTEKGKDVELRCDPISGHTALYWYRQSLGQGLEFLIYFQGNSAPDKSGLPSDRFSAERTGGSVSTLTIQRTQQEDSAVYLCASSLGRRVGELFFGEGSRLTVL.

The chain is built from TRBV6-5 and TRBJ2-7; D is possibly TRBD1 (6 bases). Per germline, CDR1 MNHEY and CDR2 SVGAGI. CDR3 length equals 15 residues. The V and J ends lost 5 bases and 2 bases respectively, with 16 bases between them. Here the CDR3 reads CASSPRTETAYEQYF. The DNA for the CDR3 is TGTGCCAGCAGTCCTCGGACAGAAACTGCCTACGAGCAGTACTTC.

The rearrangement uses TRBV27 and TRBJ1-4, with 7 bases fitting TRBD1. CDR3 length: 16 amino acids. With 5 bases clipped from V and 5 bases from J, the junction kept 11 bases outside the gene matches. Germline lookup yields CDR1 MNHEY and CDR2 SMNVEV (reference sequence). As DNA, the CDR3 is TGTGCCAGCAGTCCACTGGGGGGACAGTGGAATGAAAAACTGTTTTTT. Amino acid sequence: CASSPLGGQWNEKLFF.

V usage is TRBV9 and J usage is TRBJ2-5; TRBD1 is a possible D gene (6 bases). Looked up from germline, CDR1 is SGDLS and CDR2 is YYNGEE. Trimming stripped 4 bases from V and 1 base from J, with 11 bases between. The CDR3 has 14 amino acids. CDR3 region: CASSTGQLQETQYF. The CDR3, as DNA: TGTGCCAGCAGCACCGGACAGCTCCAAGAGACCCAGTACTTC.

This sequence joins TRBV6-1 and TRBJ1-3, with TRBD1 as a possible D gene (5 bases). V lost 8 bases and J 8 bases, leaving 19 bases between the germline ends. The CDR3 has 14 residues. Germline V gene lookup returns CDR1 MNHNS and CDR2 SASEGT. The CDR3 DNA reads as TGTGCCAGCCTTCACGCGGAGGGGTGGGACACCATATATTTT. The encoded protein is CASLHAEGWDTIYF.

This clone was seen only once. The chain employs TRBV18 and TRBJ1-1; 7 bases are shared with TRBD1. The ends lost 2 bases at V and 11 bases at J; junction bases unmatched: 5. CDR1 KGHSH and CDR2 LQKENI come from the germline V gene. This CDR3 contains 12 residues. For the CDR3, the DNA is TGTGCCAGCTCACCAGACAGGGACGGGGCTTTCTTT. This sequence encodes CASSPDRDGAFF.